The rows below give T cell receptor beta chains drawn from one sample of a study of blood T cells in healthy people across ages. TCRdb passed the 5' RACE reads through MiXCR, listing each CDR3 protein once. The sample has some 1.6 million distinct CDR3 sequences, around 35% seen once. The specimen was blood. The receptors originated from a woman aged 25 to 39 in good health. Both conserved end residues are part of each CDR3. The D gene is left open where the match is weak. Rows give clone size only sometimes, using once, few, many, or a class for an expanded clone.

TRBJ2-2	NA	TRBV11-2	few	TGTGCCAGCAGCTTAGGCGGCCTGGGGGGAGCACCCGGGGAGCTGTTTTTT	CASSLGGLGGAPGELFF
TRBJ1-1	NA	TRBV6-6	NA	TGTGCCAGCAGTTATGGCGGGGATCAGAACACTGAAGCTTTCTTT	CASSYGGDQNTEAFF
TRBJ2-1	TRBD2	TRBV9	NA	TGTGCCAGCAGCAAACTAGCGGGAGTAGGTAGGCAGTTCTTC	CASSKLAGVGRQFF
TRBJ1-2	NA	TRBV7-2	few	TGTGCCGCCTCGGGCTATGGCTACACCTTC	CAASGYGYTF
TRBJ2-5	NA	TRBV11-2	many	TGTGCCAGCAGCTTAGTTGGGGTCTCTTCCTTCGAGGAGACCCAGTACTTC	CASSLVGVSSFEETQYF
TRBJ2-3	NA	TRBV2	few	TGTGCCAGCACCCAATCAGAGGGCCTTGCAGATACGCAGTATTTT	CASTQSEGLADTQYF
TRBJ2-3	NA	TRBV27	NA	TGTGCCAGCAGTTCCAAGTTACTAGCAACCACAGATACGCAGTATTTT	CASSSKLLATTDTQYF
TRBJ2-5	NA	TRBV7-3	NA	TGTGCCAGCAGTAATTACGCCGCAGGGTTCCAAGAGACCCAGTACTTC	CASSNYAAGFQETQYF
TRBJ1-2	NA	TRBV7-9	few	TGTGCCAGCAGCCCCATTAACGTGGACAGCTATGGCTACACCTTC	CASSPINVDSYGYTF
TRBJ1-5	NA	TRBV4-1	NA	TGCGCCAGCAGCCAGAGCCGGGACAGCAATCAGCCCCAGCATTTT	CASSQSRDSNQPQHF
TRBJ2-3	TRBD1	TRBV3-1	few	TGTGCCAGCAGCCGCTCGACAGGGACAGGCACAGATACGCAGTATTTT	CASSRSTGTGTDTQYF
TRBJ1-6	TRBD1	TRBV18	few	TGTGCCAGCTCACCCGACAGGGGAGGAGATAATTCACCCCTCCACTTT	CASSPDRGGDNSPLHF
TRBJ2-1	NA	TRBV7-2	NA	TGTGCCAGCAGCTTAGTTTGGGGGGCCCACAATGAGCAGTTCTTC	CASSLVWGAHNEQFF
TRBJ2-5	TRBD1	TRBV7-9	NA	TGTGCCAGCAGCTTACCGGGACAGGGAAGAGAGACCCAGTACTTC	CASSLPGQGRETQYF
TRBJ1-4	NA	TRBV2	few	TGTGCCAGCAGCCGATACCAGACAGGATTCGAAAAACTGTTTTTT	CASSRYQTGFEKLFF
TRBJ2-7	NA	TRBV6-2/TRBV6-3	NA	TGTGCCACCAAAAGCGTCGGATCCTACGAGCAGTACTTC	CATKSVGSYEQYF